This is a list of T cell receptor beta chains from one sample in a study of blood T cell repertoires in COVID-19. The assay was immunoSEQ multiplex PCR, and TCRdb's table has in-frame clones only and misses some. The table has a few hundred thousand clones, over 75% seen once. Sequenced material: peripheral blood. The receptor set was obtained from a woman in her sixties or seventies with COVID-19, enrolled during active disease. Each CDR3 is given with its conserved first and last residue. A D gene is named only where the DNA matches it firmly. Only some rows state a clone size, as once, few, many or a class for expanded clones.

clone_size,v_call,j_call,d_call,cdr3_nt,cdr3_aa
.,TRBV28,TRBJ1-2,TRBD1,TGTGCCAGCAGTTCAACCGGGACAGGGCCAAGGTATGGCTACACCTTC,CASSSTGTGPRYGYTF
.,TRBV7-7,TRBJ1-1,.,TGTGCTAGCAGCTCGGGGAGGATTGCTGAAGCTTTCTTT,CASSSGRIAEAFF
.,TRBV5-1,TRBJ1-6,TRBD1,TGCGCCAGCAGCTCCCGACAGGGGTCTAATTCACCCCTCCACTTT,CASSSRQGSNSPLHF
.,TRBV30,TRBJ2-2,TRBD1,TGTGCCTGGAGGGGCAGGGGGCCGACCGGGGAGCTGTTTTTT,CAWRGRGPTGELFF
.,TRBV5-1,TRBJ2-6,.,TGCGCCAGCAGCTTGTCCAACTCTGGGGCCAACGTCCTGACTTTC,CASSLSNSGANVLTF
.,TRBV4-1,TRBJ2-3,.,TGCGCCAGCAGCCAAGGGGACTTTCCTAGCACAGATACGCAGTATTTT,CASSQGDFPSTDTQYF
.,TRBV4-2,TRBJ2-4,TRBD2,TGTGCCAGCAGCCAAGATCGAGCGGGAGGGCCGGGAGCCAAAAACATTCAGTACTTC,CASSQDRAGGPGAKNIQYF
once,TRBV13,TRBJ2-2,TRBD2,TGTGCCAGCAGCTCCAGACTAGCGGGAGGTCCTGGGGAGCTGTTTTTT,CASSSRLAGGPGELFF
.,TRBV5-4,TRBJ2-5,TRBD1,TGTGCCAGCAGCAGTACGGGACAGGGGGCTCTTCAAGAGACCCAGTACTTC,CASSSTGQGALQETQYF
.,TRBV3-1/TRBV3-2,TRBJ2-7,.,TGTGCCAGCAGCCAAGATCTGTACAGGCTCTACGAGCAGTACTTC,CASSQDLYRLYEQYF
.,TRBV14,TRBJ1-2,.,TGTGCCAGCAGCCAAGAGGACAGTCGCGGCTACACCTTC,CASSQEDSRGYTF
.,TRBV9,TRBJ1-2,.,TGTGCCAGCAGCGTAGCAGTGGGCAGCTATGGCTACACCTTC,CASSVAVGSYGYTF
few,TRBV7-3,TRBJ2-7,.,TGTGCCAGCAGCTTAATGGCCAGCTACGAGCAGTACTTC,CASSLMASYEQYF
few,TRBV18,TRBJ2-2,TRBD2,TGTGCCAGCTCACCACTTATCGGCCCTCGCGGGAGGGCCGCGACCGGGGAGCTGTTTTTT,CASSPLIGPRGRAATGELFF
.,TRBV2,TRBJ2-1,TRBD2,TGTGCCAGCGAGCGGGAGGGAGCCCACAATGAGCAGTTCTTC,CASEREGAHNEQFF
.,TRBV28,TRBJ1-1,TRBD1,TGTGCCAGCAGTCAAGGACAGGGGTCCGCTGAAGCTTTCTTT,CASSQGQGSAEAFF
.,TRBV13,TRBJ1-1,.,TGTGCCAGCAGCTTAATGAGAGGTGAAGCTTTCTTT,CASSLMRGEAFF
once,TRBV3-1/TRBV3-2,TRBJ1-5,TRBD1,TGTGCCAGCAGCCAAGGGCCGGGACAGGGACCTAGCAATCAGCCCCAGCATTTT,CASSQGPGQGPSNQPQHF
.,TRBV11-2,TRBJ1-3,.,TGTGCCAGCAGCTTCGTGTACAGGGATTCAGGCGGAAACACCATATATTTT,CASSFVYRDSGGNTIYF
.,TRBV4-1,TRBJ2-5,.,TGCGCCAGCAGCCAATTCAGGGAAAAAGAGACCCAGTACTTC,CASSQFREKETQYF
.,TRBV28,TRBJ1-2,.,TGTGCCAGCAGTTCGATCGGTTTCGGGGAAGGCTATGGCTACACCTTC,CASSSIGFGEGYGYTF
.,TRBV4-1,TRBJ2-7,.,TGCGCCAGCAGCCCTGAACCTCACAGAGAGCAGTACTTC,CASSPEPHREQYF
few,TRBV6-6,TRBJ2-2,TRBD1,TGTGCCAGCAGTTACGGCGCAGGGGGCAACGGGGAGCTGTTTTTT,CASSYGAGGNGELFF
.,TRBV19,TRBJ1-5,TRBD1,TGTGCCAGTAAGGTAGTAGGACAGGGCAATCAGCCCCAGCATTTT,CASKVVGQGNQPQHF
.,TRBV2,TRBJ2-7,.,TGTGCCAGCAGTGAGGTAGAAGTATTCTACGAGCAGTACTTC,CASSEVEVFYEQYF
.,TRBV2,TRBJ1-5,.,TGTGCCAGCAGTGCCCAGGGGCGGGGGCAGCCCCAGCATTTT,CASSAQGRGQPQHF
.,TRBV6-5,TRBJ1-5,.,TGTGCCAGCAGTTACTCATCAACGGTCGGGCCCCAGCATTTT,CASSYSSTVGPQHF
few,TRBV5-1,TRBJ2-2,TRBD1,TGCGCCAGCAGCTGGGACAGGGTAACCGGGGAGCTGTTTTTT,CASSWDRVTGELFF
.,TRBV21-1,TRBJ1-1,.,TGTGCCAGCAGCACATACCGGGACAGGGGGTGTGAGAACACTGAAGCTTTCTTT,CASSTYRDRGCENTEAFF
.,TRBV2,TRBJ2-1,TRBD1,TGTGCCAGCAGCCCGGGACAGGGTAACAATGAGCAGTTCTTC,CASSPGQGNNEQFF
.,TRBV19,TRBJ1-4,.,TGTGCCAGTAGTTTGTCGACAGGAGTTACTAATGAAAAACTGTTTTTT,CASSLSTGVTNEKLFF
.,TRBV30,TRBJ2-3,TRBD2,TGTGCCTGGAGCAATTTAGCGGGAGCTTTCACAGATACGCAGTATTTT,CAWSNLAGAFTDTQYF
.,TRBV3-1/TRBV3-2,TRBJ1-3,.,TGTGCCAGCAGCCCTGACAGGAGACCCCTTTCTGGAAACACCATATATTTT,CASSPDRRPLSGNTIYF
.,TRBV9,TRBJ2-3,TRBD2,TGTGCCAGCAGCCCCTACCCACTAGCGGGACGCACAGATACGCAGTATTTT,CASSPYPLAGRTDTQYF
.,TRBV18,TRBJ1-6,TRBD1,TGTGCCAGCTCACCACGACAGGGGAATTCACCCCTCCACTTT,CASSPRQGNSPLHF
.,TRBV7-8,TRBJ2-5,TRBD2,TGTGCCAGCAGCGACCGGACTAGCGGGACAAAGACCCAGTACTTC,CASSDRTSGTKTQYF
once,TRBV19,TRBJ2-3,TRBD2,TGTGCCAGTAGTATTACAGGGAGGCGTGCTAGCGGGATAACAGATACGCAGTATTTT,CASSITGRRASGITDTQYF